This passage covers 3 T cell receptor beta chains from one sample sequenced in a study of CD8+CD57+ T cells in acquired aplastic anemia. Genomic DNA templated the TCR beta VDJ and CDR3 profiling. TCRdb re-derived calls from the reads in MiXCR, one entry per CDR3 protein. The sample has hundreds of thousands of distinct CDR3 sequences; under 80% are singletons. The specimen was sorted CD4+, CD8+, or CD8+CD57+ T cells (not recorded which) from PBMCs. These receptor sequences come from a human donor in good health, serving as a control.

About this clonotype itself: Likely a read error: the CDR3 ends without its conserved phenylalanine or tryptophan. The DNA is omitted, as the CDR3 cannot be located on it reliably, and the CDR3 follows TCRdb's listing. This sequence joins TRBV7-6 and TRBJ1-1; the table calls TRBD1, which could not be checked here. From its first to its last residue, the CDR3 has 13 amino acids. Per germline, CDR1 SGHVS and CDR2 FNYEAQ. The CDR3 spells CASSFRGGSSYNE.

The sample holds a few counts of this clonotype. The V and J genes are TRBV5-6 and TRBJ1-2; TRBD1 agrees at 9 bases. With 3 bases clipped from V and 8 bases from J, the junction kept 11 bases outside the gene matches. Germline loops: CDR1 SGHDT, CDR2 YYEEEE. The CDR3 sequence is 15 residues long. The CDR3 is CASSYGQGPGDGYTF. The CDR3 DNA reads as TGTGCCAGCAGCTACGGACAGGGGCCGGGGGACGGCTACACCTTC.

This clonotype was observed at least ten times. CDR3 protein: CSALGPVNEQFF. The DNA of the CDR3 is TGCAGTGCTCTCGGACCGGTCAATGAGCAGTTCTTC. J is TRBJ2-1 and V is TRBV20-1; no reliable D call. CDR1 is DFQATT, CDR2 SNEGSKA, per germline (reference sequence). V was shortened by 5 bases and J by 6 bases, with 11 bases between the two germline ends. The CDR3 has 12 residues.